The rows below give T cell receptor beta chains drawn from one sample of a study of early T cells in non-severe SARS-CoV-2 infection. TCRdb ran MiXCR on the 5' RACE reads and lists one entry per CDR3 protein. The sample has approximately 70,000 distinct CDR3 sequences; 10% are singletons. The sequencing used whole blood, collected at baseline. These receptors were taken from an adult who was a healthcare worker with PCR-confirmed SARS-CoV-2 infection or an uninfected control (not recorded which). Each CDR3 is given with its conserved first and last residue. D genes are given only for firm matches. Size is stated for part of the rows, as once, few or many counts, or as a class when the clone is expanded.

J gene,clone size,D gene,CDR3 length,V gene,CDR3 DNA,CDR3 protein
TRBJ2-3,NA,TRBD1,15,TRBV5-1,TGCGCCAGCAGCTTTGAGGGACAGGGGGCAGATACGCAGTATTTT,CASSFEGQGADTQYF
TRBJ1-5,NA,NA,12,TRBV20-1,TGCAGTGGCGGGACCAGCAATCAGCCCCAGCATTTT,CSGGTSNQPQHF
TRBJ2-1,many,NA,11,TRBV28,TGTGCCAGCAGGCAGGAGGTCCGGGAGTTCTTC,CASRQEVREFF
TRBJ2-3,many,NA,14,TRBV5-1,TGCGCCAGCAAGGTGGGGGATAGCACAGATACGCAGTATTTT,CASKVGDSTDTQYF
TRBJ1-4,few,TRBD1,15,TRBV19,TGTGCCAGTAGTATGGTGGGACAGGGATGGGAAAAACTGTTTTTT,CASSMVGQGWEKLFF
TRBJ1-2,NA,NA,15,TRBV5-1,TGCGCCAGCAGCTTGGGGCCTCAAGGCAACTATGGCTACACCTTC,CASSLGPQGNYGYTF
TRBJ2-3,few,NA,15,TRBV11-2,TGTGCCAGCAGCCCGGACAGCTCTAGCACAGATACGCAGTATTTT,CASSPDSSSTDTQYF
TRBJ1-5,NA,NA,14,TRBV5-1,TGCGCCAGCAGCCCAGGGGATTTAAATCAGCCCCAGCATTTT,CASSPGDLNQPQHF
TRBJ2-7,NA,NA,14,TRBV4-3,TGCGCCAGCAGCCAATTCGTCAGCTCCTACGAGCAGTACTTC,CASSQFVSSYEQYF
TRBJ2-5,NA,TRBD2,15,TRBV6-6,TGTGCCAGCAGGCACACCGGGGGGTACCAAGAGACCCAGTACTTC,CASRHTGGYQETQYF
TRBJ1-6,many,TRBD1,15,TRBV5-1,TGCGCCAGCAGCTCACCGGGGACAGGGGAATCACCCCTCCACTTT,CASSSPGTGESPLHF
TRBJ2-3,many,TRBD1,15,TRBV5-4,TGTGCCAGCATGCAGAAGCAGGGGGCCACAGATACGCAGTATTTT,CASMQKQGATDTQYF
TRBJ1-2,few,NA,11,TRBV7-9,TGTGCCAGCAGCTGGGGGGCTGGCTACACCTTC,CASSWGAGYTF
TRBJ2-4,NA,NA,13,TRBV30,TGTGCCTGGAGTGTAGACCCGCTGAACATTCAGTACTTC,CAWSVDPLNIQYF
TRBJ2-3,NA,NA,15,TRBV6-5,TGTGCCAGCAGTTACGTCCGAACTAGCACAGATACGCAGTATTTT,CASSYVRTSTDTQYF
TRBJ1-2,many,NA,12,TRBV10-3,TGTGCCATCACCCCCGGGGGTATGGGCTACACCTTC,CAITPGGMGYTF
TRBJ1-1,NA,NA,15,TRBV20-1,TGCAGTGCCACACCCGCTGGCCTTATGAACACTGAAGCTTTCTTT,CSATPAGLMNTEAFF
TRBJ2-1,few,NA,16,TRBV9,TGTGCCAGCAGCCCCGGGGACTCCAATCCTGACAATGAGCAGTTCTTC,CASSPGDSNPDNEQFF
TRBJ1-1,few,TRBD1,16,TRBV25-1,TGTGCCAGCAGTGTGGGACAGGCCACACAGAACACTGAAGCTTTCTTT,CASSVGQATQNTEAFF
TRBJ2-4,many,TRBD1,13,TRBV30,TGTGCCTGGGACAGGGGTCCCTTAAACATTCAGTACTTC,CAWDRGPLNIQYF
TRBJ2-1,many,TRBD2,15,TRBV7-2,TGTGCCAGCAGCTTTGGTGGTCTAGCGGGGGATGAGCAGTTCTTC,CASSFGGLAGDEQFF
TRBJ2-1,many,NA,15,TRBV20-1,TGCAGTGCCACCCGGTGGAGGGGACCCTACAATGAGCAGTTCTTC,CSATRWRGPYNEQFF
TRBJ1-2,few,TRBD1,15,TRBV7-9,TGTGCCAGCAGCTTAGACGGACAGGGAGGCTATGGCTACACCTTC,CASSLDGQGGYGYTF
TRBJ2-2,NA,NA,15,TRBV10-3,TGTGCCATCAACTTCGGCGGAGGGAACACCGGGGAGCTGTTTTTT,CAINFGGGNTGELFF
TRBJ2-5,NA,NA,16,TRBV12-5,TGTGCTAGTGGTTCCATCAGGGGTAGGGGGTCAGAGACCCAGTACTTC,CASGSIRGRGSETQYF
TRBJ1-6,NA,NA,14,TRBV6-6,TGTGCCAGCAGTGGGGGGTCGGTAGGGTCACCCCTCCACTTT,CASSGGSVGSPLHF
TRBJ1-3,NA,NA,14,TRBV5-6,TGTGCCAGCAGCTCCGGGCCCTCTGGAAACACCATATATTTT,CASSSGPSGNTIYF
TRBJ2-4,many,TRBD1,14,TRBV29-1,TGCAGCGGGACGGACAGGGGGCTGGGAAACATTCAGTACTTC,CSGTDRGLGNIQYF
TRBJ2-2,few,NA,16,TRBV11-2,TGTGCCAGCAGCTTAATCAAAGGGGGGAACACCGGGGAGCTGTTTTTT,CASSLIKGGNTGELFF
TRBJ2-7,many,TRBD1,13,TRBV10-3,TGTGCCATCAGCTGGGACAGATCCTACGAGCAGTACTTC,CAISWDRSYEQYF
TRBJ2-2,few,NA,16,TRBV20-1,TGCAGTGCTAGAGATCCCAGGAAAGCCGACACCGGGGAGCTGTTTTTT,CSARDPRKADTGELFF
TRBJ1-6,NA,TRBD1,16,TRBV5-4,TGTGCCAGCAGCTTGGGTGAGGCAGGGGGTAATTCACCCCTCCACTTT,CASSLGEAGGNSPLHF
TRBJ2-1,NA,TRBD1,21,TRBV11-2,TGTGCCAGCAGCTTAGCGCGTTTCGGGACAGGGGGCCCAAAATACTACAATGAGCAGTTCTTC,CASSLARFGTGGPKYYNEQFF
TRBJ2-7,few,NA,18,TRBV11-2,TGTGCCAGCAGCTTAGATCTCGGAGGGGGCGCGACGACCTACGAGCAGTACTTC,CASSLDLGGGATTYEQYF
TRBJ2-7,many,TRBD2,15,TRBV7-9,TGTGCCAGCAGCTCATCTAGCGGGGGGGTACTCGAGCAGTACTTC,CASSSSSGGVLEQYF
TRBJ2-2,NA,NA,14,TRBV20-1,TGCAGTGCTAGAGGACCCCTGGACACCGGGGAGCTGTTTTTT,CSARGPLDTGELFF
TRBJ2-1,many,NA,14,TRBV3-1,TGTGCCAGCAGCCAAGGAGGGGGGAACAATGAGCAGTTCTTC,CASSQGGGNNEQFF
TRBJ1-2,NA,NA,13,TRBV5-1,TGCGCCAGCAGCCCGGGACAACTATATGGCTACACCTTC,CASSPGQLYGYTF
TRBJ2-2,NA,NA,18,TRBV7-9,TGTGCCAGCAGCCAGCGCAGGGTACTAACGACTAGTACCGGGGAGCTGTTTTTT,CASSQRRVLTTSTGELFF
TRBJ1-4,few,NA,13,TRBV20-1,TGCAGTGCTAGGAAGGGGACGGGTGAAAAACTGTTTTTT,CSARKGTGEKLFF
TRBJ1-3,few,TRBD1,14,TRBV7-3,TGTGCCAGTGGCACAGGGGGCTCTGGAAACACCATATATTTT,CASGTGGSGNTIYF
TRBJ1-4,NA,TRBD1,16,TRBV2,TGTGCCAGCAGTACACAGGGGGTCGCAACTAATGAAAAACTGTTTTTT,CASSTQGVATNEKLFF
TRBJ2-3,NA,TRBD2,17,TRBV7-2,TGTGCCAGCAGCCCACACTCAGCGGGGGGGCGAGCAGATACGCAGTATTTT,CASSPHSAGGRADTQYF
TRBJ2-5,NA,TRBD1,18,TRBV12-3/TRBV12-4,TGTGCCAGCAGGGGGGACCGGGACAGTCAGGGCAGGACGGAGACCCAGTACTTC,CASRGDRDSQGRTETQYF
TRBJ1-2,few,TRBD1,13,TRBV6-6,TGTGCCAGCGGGACAGGGGCCTTCTATGGCTACACCTTC,CASGTGAFYGYTF
TRBJ2-5,NA,NA,12,TRBV4-3,TGCGCCAGCAGCCAACTTGGAGAGACCCAGTACTTC,CASSQLGETQYF
TRBJ1-1,few,TRBD1,14,TRBV7-2,TGTGCCACCGCGAGGGGGCTCGGGAACACTGAAGCTTTCTTT,CATARGLGNTEAFF
TRBJ1-1,NA,NA,14,TRBV7-6,TGTGCCAGCAGCCCAATGCCAGGGGCCACTGAAGCTTTCTTT,CASSPMPGATEAFF
TRBJ2-5,NA,NA,15,TRBV15,TGTGCCACCAGCAGAGAAGTATCAGGGAGAGAGACCCAGTACTTC,CATSREVSGRETQYF
TRBJ2-2,few,TRBD1,15,TRBV11-2,TGTGCCAGCAGCTGGGGGACAGGGAAAACCGGGGAGCTGTTTTTT,CASSWGTGKTGELFF
TRBJ2-7,few,NA,15,TRBV5-1,TGCGCCAGCAGCCCCACCGGGACATCATATTACGAGCAGTACTTC,CASSPTGTSYYEQYF
TRBJ2-7,few,NA,13,TRBV18,TGTGCCAGCTCGCCCGGGAAGATCTACGAGCAGTACTTC,CASSPGKIYEQYF
TRBJ1-6,few,NA,15,TRBV7-2,TGTGCCAGCAGCTTAGGTCCAGGGATGAATTCACCCCTCCACTTT,CASSLGPGMNSPLHF
TRBJ1-1,many,NA,13,TRBV9,TGTGCCAGCAGCGTAGACGGGAACACTGAAGCTTTCTTT,CASSVDGNTEAFF
TRBJ2-7,many,NA,14,TRBV5-6,TGTGCCAGCAGCAGAGGGACAAACACCTACGAGCAGTACTTC,CASSRGTNTYEQYF
TRBJ2-3,NA,NA,16,TRBV7-8,TGTGCCAGCAGCAAATCATCTCCCCCTAGCACAGATACGCAGTATTTT,CASSKSSPPSTDTQYF